The 20 T cell receptor beta chains below all came from one sample that was sequenced in a study of T cells in Graves' hyperthyroidism and ophthalmopathy. From RNA transcripts, TCR beta CDR3 regions were amplified. TCR CDR3 underwent first-round RT-PCR with the HTBI primer set. TCRdb used MiXCR to reprocess the multiplex PCR reads, holding one entry per CDR3 protein. The sample includes under 400,000 distinct CDR3 sequences, 15% to 20% seen only once; the top ten take about half. The sequenced sample consisted of blood. These receptors were taken from a woman between 50 and 59 years old with Graves' hyperthyroidism.

A few counts support this clonotype. V gene TRBV3-1 combines with J gene TRBJ1-6; 9 bases are a match to TRBD1. This CDR3 contains 17 residues. After removal of 7 bases from V and 1 base from J, the junction contained 8 bases not matched to a gene. The germline V gene has CDR1 LGHDT and CDR2 YNNKEL (reference sequence). The CDR3: CASKGQGYKSYNSPLHF. The CDR3, as DNA: TGTGCCAGCAAAGGACAGGGGTATAAATCCTATAATTCACCCCTCCACTTT. Using reference TRBV3-1 and TRBJ1-6 for the parts outside the CDR3, the full variable domain is DTAVSQTPKYLVTQMGNDKSIKCEQNLGHDTMYWYKQDSKKFLKIMFSYNNKELIINETVPNRFSPKSPDKAHLNLHINSLELGDSAVYFCASKGQGYKSYNSPLHFGNGTRLTVT.

This clonotype has at least ten counts. V is TRBV5-1 and J is TRBJ1-1; TRBD1 might be the D (6 bases). CDR3 length equals 15 residues. With 0 bases removed from V and 1 base from J, the gap between germline ends came to 10 bases. CDR1 and CDR2 (germline): SGHRS, YFSETQ. The CDR3 protein is CASSLVLGQNTEAFF. DNA of the CDR3: TGCGCCAGCAGCTTGGTGTTGGGACAGAACACTGAAGCTTTCTTT.

Concerning this clonotype itself: A much larger clone lies a single base off, so this may be a read error. This chain uses TRBV20-1 with TRBJ2-1; 13 nucleotides match TRBD2. V shed 5 bases, J shed 4 bases, and the junction held 2 bases outside the gene matches. The CDR3 spans 14 residues. The germline V gene encodes CDR1 DFQATT and CDR2 SNEGSKA (reference sequence). The CDR3 loop is CSAQLAGGYNEQFF. In DNA form, the CDR3 reads TGCAGTGCTCAACTAGCGGGAGGGTACAATGAGCAGTTCTTC.

This clonotype came up many times. The J gene is TRBJ2-5, the V gene TRBV28; TRBD2 matches 9 bases. Germline V gene data show CDR1 as MDHEN and CDR2 as SYDVKM. Trimming removed 5 bases from V and 2 bases from J; junction bases left unmatched: 9. This CDR3 comprises 16 residues. The CDR3 DNA is TGTGCCAGCAGTGACAGACTAGCGGAAATTCAAGAGACCCAGTACTTC. This gives the protein CASSDRLAEIQETQYF.

The rearrangement links TRBV6-1 to TRBJ2-2; D might be TRBD1 (5 bases). The CDR3 is 14 residues long. Germline assignment: CDR1 MNHNS and CDR2 SASEGT. V dropped 4 bases and J dropped 3 bases, with 9 bases sitting between them. CDR3 in amino acids: CASSAQGDTGELFF. In DNA form, the CDR3 reads TGTGCCAGCAGTGCCCAGGGCGACACCGGGGAGCTGTTTTTT.

This clonotype was seen repeatedly, ten times or more. The V call is TRBV28, the J call TRBJ2-3; 7 bases map to TRBD1. The V and J ends lost 6 bases and 3 bases, in that order; junction bases with no gene match: 9. CDR3 length: 15 amino acids. Per germline, CDR1 MDHEN and CDR2 SYDVKM. The DNA for the CDR3 is TGTGCCAGCAGCGTAATGAGGGGGCCGACAGATACGCAGTATTTT. Translation: CASSVMRGPTDTQYF.

This clonotype was seen more than once but under ten times. The chain employs TRBV7-2 and TRBJ2-7; tentatively, D is TRBD1 (6 bases). Germline CDR1 reads SGHTA; CDR2 reads FQGNSA. The V and J ends lost 1 base and 6 bases respectively, with 10 bases between them. The CDR3 contains 13 residues. The CDR3 loop reads CASSLGRGSEQYF. CDR3 nucleotide sequence: TGTGCCAGCAGCTTAGGCAGGGGCTCCGAGCAGTACTTC.

V gene TRBV28 combines with J gene TRBJ1-1; no definite D call. The CDR3 covers 12 residues. CDR1 is MDHEN and CDR2 is SYDVKM in the germline V gene. Trimming removed 8 bases at V and 1 base at J, with 8 bases between. The DNA for the CDR3 is TGTGCCAGCGACGGCGAGAACACTGAAGCTTTCTTT. It yields the protein CASDGENTEAFF.

This clonotype was counted many times. The chain links TRBV30 to TRBJ2-7; D not resolved. CDR3 length: 13 residues. V lost 4 bases and J lost 2, with 12 bases in between. Germline CDR1 reads GTSNPN; CDR2 reads SVGIG (reference sequence). The CDR3 DNA sequence: TGTGCCTGGAAGTCAACCTCGGCCTACGAGCAGTACTTC. It codes for CAWKSTSAYEQYF.

Details on this clonotype: An end of the junction differs from the germline gene, which may be a read error. The CDR3 is CASSPDSYNEQSF. The CDR3 DNA sequence: TGTGCCAGCAGCCCGGACAGTTACAATGAGCAGTCCTTC. The chain couples TRBV5-5 to TRBJ2-1, with a possible D match to TRBD1 (6 bases). In germline, CDR1 is SGHKS, CDR2 YYEKEE (reference sequence). CDR3 length: 13 amino acids.

This clonotype appeared many times. The chain has TRBV2 and TRBJ2-5; D is undetermined. This CDR3 has 10 amino acids. From germline, CDR1 is SNHLY and CDR2 FYNNEI. Trimming pared 8 bases from V and 5 bases from J, leaving 6 bases between. CDR3 bases: TGTGCCAGCGCTAGGGAGACCCAGTACTTC. Protein sequence: CASARETQYF.

In its sample, this clonotype was seen many times. The chain carries TRBV27 and TRBJ2-5; D ambiguous. This CDR3 has 12 residues. The germline V and J ends were trimmed by 2 bases and 4 bases, with 5 bases remaining between them. Germline V gene sequence: CDR1 MNHEY, CDR2 SMNVEV (reference sequence). CDR3 protein: CASSLRGETQYF. The CDR3, as DNA: TGTGCCAGCAGTTTACGAGGAGAGACCCAGTACTTC.

CDR3 sequence: CASSSTEETQYF. The CDR3 bases are TGTGCCAGCAGTTCCACAGAGGAGACCCAGTACTTC. The rearrangement uses TRBV6-1 and TRBJ2-5; D call uncertain. CDR1 is MNHNS and CDR2 is SASEGT in the germline V gene. The V end was cut by 5 bases, the J end by 5 bases, with 9 bases between. The CDR3 length is 12 residues.

A few counts support this clonotype. The chain couples TRBV5-1 to TRBJ1-2; possibly TRBD1 for D (5 bases). The germline gives CDR1 SGHRS, CDR2 YFSETQ. The CDR3 has 17 amino acids. V dropped 3 bases and J dropped 7 bases, with 25 bases sitting between them. The CDR3 loop is CASSYGKDSTWRGGYTF. DNA of the CDR3: TGCGCCAGCAGCTATGGGAAGGACTCGACGTGGAGGGGTGGCTACACCTTC.

At least ten counts were recorded for this clonotype. V usage is TRBV12-3 or TRBV12-4 and J usage is TRBJ2-7; the D call may be TRBD1 or TRBD2 (6 bases each). The CDR3 sequence is 14 residues long. Deletions cut 6 bases from V and 0 bases from J, with 12 bases between. The CDR3 region has the DNA TGTGCCAGCAGAAGGGGGGACAACTCCTACGAGCAGTACTTC. This gives the protein CASRRGDNSYEQYF.

This clonotype was seen only a few times. In DNA, the CDR3 is TGTGCCAGCAGCTTAAGTTTGGCAGTAGAGGATGGCTACACCTTC. Translating it yields CASSLSLAVEDGYTF. V usage is TRBV7-9 and J usage is TRBJ1-2; D gene uncertain. Germline CDR1 SEHNR, CDR2 FQNEAQ (reference sequence). With 2 bases removed from V and 6 bases from J, the gap between germline ends came to 16 bases. CDR3 length equals 15 residues.

This clonotype was counted between two and nine times. V gene TRBV10-3 combines with J gene TRBJ1-6, with a possible D match to TRBD1 (6 bases). CDR1 is ENHRY and CDR2 is SYGVKD in the germline V gene. V lost 8 bases to trimming and J lost 5 bases, with 13 bases between them. There are 14 residues in the CDR3. Written as DNA, the CDR3 is TGTGCCATCGGGGGGCAGGGACATAATTCACCCCTCCACTTT. Residues: CAIGGQGHNSPLHF.

This clonotype has just a few counts. This chain joins TRBV2 and TRBJ1-2, with TRBD1 matching 12 bases. Germline V gene lookup returns CDR1 SNHLY and CDR2 FYNNEI. The CDR3 has 16 amino acids. Unmatched junction bases numbered 6, after V lost 3 bases and J lost 4 bases. The CDR3 loop reads CASSEGQGALVYGYTF. In nucleotides, the CDR3 is TGTGCCAGCAGTGAGGGACAGGGGGCCCTTGTCTATGGCTACACCTTC.

V usage is TRBV15 and J usage is TRBJ2-2; tentatively, D is TRBD1 or TRBD2 (6 bases each). V gave up 1 base and J gave up 4 bases, with 10 bases separating them. The germline V gene has CDR1 LNHNV and CDR2 YYDKDF (reference sequence). The CDR3 consists of 15 residues. The CDR3 sequence: CATSRARGATGELFF. The CDR3 coding sequence is TGTGCCACCAGCAGAGCGAGGGGGGCCACCGGGGAGCTGTTTTTT.

This clonotype was detected a few times. The rearrangement links TRBV12-3 or TRBV12-4 to TRBJ2-3, with D maybe TRBD1 (6 bases). V was trimmed by 7 bases and J by 4 bases, leaving 15 bases between them. This CDR3 has 14 residues. Here the CDR3 reads CASNTQGPADTQYF. In nucleotides, the CDR3 is TGTGCCAGCAACACACAGGGTCCTGCAGATACGCAGTATTTT.